This TCR beta chain was identified during a study of T-cell memory formation after mild COVID-19. Whole-study context: Largely donor-specific sequence clusters came from a couple of donors.

To note about this clonotype: Its specificity is not known.

From 5'RACE with constant-segment primers came TCR alpha and TCR beta cDNA libraries that carried sample barcodes and UMIs. TCRdb analysed the 5' RACE reads with MiXCR anew, one entry per CDR3 protein. The data contain some 280,000 distinct CDR3 sequences, around 16% of them singletons. The CDR3 has 14 residues. V gave up 6 bases and J gave up 3 bases, with 13 bases separating them. CDR1 is MNHNS and CDR2 is SASEGT in the germline V gene. Study-wide points: Among CD4+ contracting clones, most were CM and EM, and CD8+ ones EMRA. Pre-infection memory harbored some responding clones, suggesting cross-reactive memory joined.

This chain links TRBV6-1 with TRBJ2-3; D is unclear. The receptor was isolated from a man aged 18 to 30 who had mild COVID-19 (a few samples of this study predate the infection). Cell type and time point are not known. The sample taken for sequencing was PBMCs or a T cell subset sorted from them (not recorded which). The CDR3 sequence: CASRYWTETDTQYF. CDR3 DNA sequence: TGTGCCAGCAGATACTGGACCGAGACAGATACGCAGTATTTT.